Included here is one TCR beta chain sequence, with context. The target antigen is unknown. This sample was included in a study of cytomegalovirus exposure and HLA in healthy donors. The study's findings and limits: Roughly uniform depth of sequencing across donors was assumed in presence/absence analyses. A later analysis linked a missense variant in DCLRE1C to the trimming of TCR beta V and J genes.

V was trimmed by 6 bases and J by 0 bases, leaving 12 bases between them. CDR3 size: 15 residues. Germline CDR1 is LGHNT and CDR2 is FRNRAP. The study ran its PCR with 60 Vbeta and 13 Jbeta primers. Here immunoSEQ multiplex PCR was the method, and the copy in TCRdb shows in-frame clones only, minus some. The repertoire holds around 150,000 clones, with under 75% as singletons. The chain is built from TRBV12-5 and TRBJ2-1; a possible D gene is TRBD1 (6 bases). Material for sequencing was PBMCs. This TCR was sampled from a man aged 35 to 55 in good health and CMV-seropositive. The CDR3 nucleotides are TGTGCTAGTGGAACGGACAGCAGCTCCTACAATGAGCAGTTCTTC. It specifies CASGTDSSSYNEQFF. Filled out from reference TRBV12-5 and TRBJ2-1, the complete variable domain reads DARVTQTPRHKVTEMGQEVTMRCQPILGHNTVFWYRQTMMQGLELLAYFRNRAPLDDSGMPKDRFSAEMPDATLATLKIQPSEPRDSAVYFCASGTDSSSYNEQFFGPGTRLTVL.